The T cell receptor beta chain described here comes from a study of blood T cell repertoires in COVID-19. Study context: Italy, Spain and the United States were the sources of the convalescent and acute COVID-19 samples.

Profiling relied on immunoSEQ multiplex PCR, and the TCRdb table lists in-frame clones only, not all of them. The sample shows around 170,000 clones, approximately 88% of them seen only once. The V and J ends lost 7 bases and 2 bases respectively, with 9 bases between them. CDR1 and CDR2 (germline): MNHEY, SVGAGI. The CDR3 sequence is 12 residues long. The clonotype originates from a woman in her 30s with acute or convalescent COVID-19. Sequencing was performed on peripheral blood. V usage is TRBV6-5 and J usage is TRBJ2-7, with D possibly matching TRBD1 (5 bases). CDR3 nucleotide sequence: TGTGCCAGCACCGCGACAGCCTACGAGCAGTACTTC. Translation: CASTATAYEQYF.